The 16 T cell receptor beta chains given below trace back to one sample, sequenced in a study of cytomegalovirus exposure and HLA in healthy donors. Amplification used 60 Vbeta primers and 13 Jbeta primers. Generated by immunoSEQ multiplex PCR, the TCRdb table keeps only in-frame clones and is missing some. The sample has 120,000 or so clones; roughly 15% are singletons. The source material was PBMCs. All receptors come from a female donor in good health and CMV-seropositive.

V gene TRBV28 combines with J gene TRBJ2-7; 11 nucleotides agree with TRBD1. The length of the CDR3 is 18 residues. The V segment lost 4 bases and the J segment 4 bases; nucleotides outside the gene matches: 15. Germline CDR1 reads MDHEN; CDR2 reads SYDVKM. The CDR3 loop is CASSSSYATGTGGYEQYF. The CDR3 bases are TGTGCCAGCAGTTCCTCATACGCTACCGGGACAGGGGGATACGAGCAGTACTTC.

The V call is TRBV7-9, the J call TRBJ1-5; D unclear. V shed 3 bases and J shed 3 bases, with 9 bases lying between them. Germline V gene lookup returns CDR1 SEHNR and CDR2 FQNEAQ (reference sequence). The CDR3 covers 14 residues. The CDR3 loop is CASSFSQLNQPQHF. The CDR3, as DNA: TGTGCCAGCAGCTTTTCACAGCTCAATCAGCCCCAGCATTTT.

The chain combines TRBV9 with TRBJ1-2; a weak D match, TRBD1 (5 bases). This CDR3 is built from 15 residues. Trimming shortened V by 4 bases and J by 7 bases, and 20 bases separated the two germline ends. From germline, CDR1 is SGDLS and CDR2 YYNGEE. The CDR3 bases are TGTGCCAGCAGCAGGGGCAGGGAGGGGATTCGTGGCTACACCTTC. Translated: CASSRGREGIRGYTF.

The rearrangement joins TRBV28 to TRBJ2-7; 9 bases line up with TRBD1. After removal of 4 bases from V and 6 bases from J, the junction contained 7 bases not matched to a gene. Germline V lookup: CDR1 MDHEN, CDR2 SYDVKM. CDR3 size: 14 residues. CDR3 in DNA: TGTGCCAGCAGTTCCCGGGACAGGGTCTTCGAGCAGTACTTC. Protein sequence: CASSSRDRVFEQYF.

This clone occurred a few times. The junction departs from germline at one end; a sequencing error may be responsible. In DNA, the CDR3 is TGTGCCACCAGTTTTATCAATGAGCAGTTCTTC. This gives the protein CATSFINEQFF. The V gene is TRBV6-9, the J gene TRBJ2-1; no reliable D call. The germline CDR1 and CDR2 sequences are MNHGY and SVAAGI. This CDR3 region has 11 residues.

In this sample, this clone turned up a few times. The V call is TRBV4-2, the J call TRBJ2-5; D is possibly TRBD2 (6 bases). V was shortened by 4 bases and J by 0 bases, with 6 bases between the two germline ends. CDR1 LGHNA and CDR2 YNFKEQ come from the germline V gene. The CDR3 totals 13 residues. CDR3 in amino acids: CASSRDYQETQYF. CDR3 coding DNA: TGTGCCAGCAGCCGGGACTACCAAGAGACCCAGTACTTC.

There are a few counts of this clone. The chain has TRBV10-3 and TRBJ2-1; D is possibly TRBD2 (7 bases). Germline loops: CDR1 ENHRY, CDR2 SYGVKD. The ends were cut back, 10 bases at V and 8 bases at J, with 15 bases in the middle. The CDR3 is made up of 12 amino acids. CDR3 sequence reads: CATKGGADEQFF. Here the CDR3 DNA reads TGTGCCACAAAAGGGGGGGCGGATGAGCAGTTCTTC.

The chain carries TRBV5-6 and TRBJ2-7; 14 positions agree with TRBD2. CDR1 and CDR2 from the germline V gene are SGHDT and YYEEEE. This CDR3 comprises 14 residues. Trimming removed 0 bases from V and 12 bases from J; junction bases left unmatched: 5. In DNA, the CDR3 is TGTGCCAGCAGCTTGGGACTAGCGGGAGGGCCGGCGTACTTC. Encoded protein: CASSLGLAGGPAYF.

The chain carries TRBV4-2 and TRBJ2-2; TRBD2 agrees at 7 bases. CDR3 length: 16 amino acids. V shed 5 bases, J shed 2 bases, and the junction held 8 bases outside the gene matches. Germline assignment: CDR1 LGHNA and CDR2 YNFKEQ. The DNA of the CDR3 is TGTGCCAGCAGCTCACGAACTAGCGCCAACACCGGGGAGCTGTTTTTT. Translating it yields CASSSRTSANTGELFF.

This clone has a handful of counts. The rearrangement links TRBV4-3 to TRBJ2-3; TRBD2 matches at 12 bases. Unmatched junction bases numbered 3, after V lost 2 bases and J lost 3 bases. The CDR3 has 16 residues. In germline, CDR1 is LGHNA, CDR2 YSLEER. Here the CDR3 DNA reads TGCGCCAGCAGCCAATCCGGGACTAGCGGGACAGATACGCAGTATTTT. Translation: CASSQSGTSGTDTQYF.

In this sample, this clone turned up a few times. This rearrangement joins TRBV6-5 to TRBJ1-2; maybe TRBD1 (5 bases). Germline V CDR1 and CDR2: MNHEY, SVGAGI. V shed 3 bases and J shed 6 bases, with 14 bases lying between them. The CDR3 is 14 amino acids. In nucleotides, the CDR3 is TGTGCCAGCAGTTATAGTAGGGGATTTGATGGCTACACCTTC. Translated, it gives CASSYSRGFDGYTF.

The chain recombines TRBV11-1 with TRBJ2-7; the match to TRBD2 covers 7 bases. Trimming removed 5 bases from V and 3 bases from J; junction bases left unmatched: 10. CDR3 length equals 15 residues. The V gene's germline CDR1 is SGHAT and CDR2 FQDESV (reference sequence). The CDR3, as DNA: TGTGCCAGCAGCGGGGGAGCGGGAACATACTACGAGCAGTACTTC. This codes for CASSGGAGTYYEQYF.

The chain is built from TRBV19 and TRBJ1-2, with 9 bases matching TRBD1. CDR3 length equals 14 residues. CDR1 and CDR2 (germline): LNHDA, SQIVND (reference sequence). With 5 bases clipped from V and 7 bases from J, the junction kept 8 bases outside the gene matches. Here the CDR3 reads CASSPIGTGSGYTF. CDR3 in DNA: TGTGCCAGTAGTCCGATTGGGACAGGGTCTGGCTACACCTTC.

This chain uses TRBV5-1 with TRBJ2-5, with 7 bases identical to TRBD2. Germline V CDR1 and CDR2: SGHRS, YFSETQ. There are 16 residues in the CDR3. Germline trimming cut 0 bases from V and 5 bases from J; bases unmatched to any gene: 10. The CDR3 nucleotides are TGCGCCAGCAGCTTGGCCGGGACTAACGGGAGGGAGACCCAGTACTTC. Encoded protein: CASSLAGTNGRETQYF.

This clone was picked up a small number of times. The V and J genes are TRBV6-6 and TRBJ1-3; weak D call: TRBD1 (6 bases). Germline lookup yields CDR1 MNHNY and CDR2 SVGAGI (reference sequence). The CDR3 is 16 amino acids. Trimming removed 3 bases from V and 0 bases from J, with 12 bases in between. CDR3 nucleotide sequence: TGTGCCAGCAGTTATCGGGGCAGGGGCTCTGGAAACACCATATATTTT. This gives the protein CASSYRGRGSGNTIYF.

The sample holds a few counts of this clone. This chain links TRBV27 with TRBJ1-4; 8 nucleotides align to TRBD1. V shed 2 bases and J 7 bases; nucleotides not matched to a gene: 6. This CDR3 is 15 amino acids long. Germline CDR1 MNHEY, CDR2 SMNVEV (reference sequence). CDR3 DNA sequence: TGTGCCAGCAGTTTAAGGGTCGACAGGGGTGAAAAACTGTTTTTT. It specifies CASSLRVDRGEKLFF.